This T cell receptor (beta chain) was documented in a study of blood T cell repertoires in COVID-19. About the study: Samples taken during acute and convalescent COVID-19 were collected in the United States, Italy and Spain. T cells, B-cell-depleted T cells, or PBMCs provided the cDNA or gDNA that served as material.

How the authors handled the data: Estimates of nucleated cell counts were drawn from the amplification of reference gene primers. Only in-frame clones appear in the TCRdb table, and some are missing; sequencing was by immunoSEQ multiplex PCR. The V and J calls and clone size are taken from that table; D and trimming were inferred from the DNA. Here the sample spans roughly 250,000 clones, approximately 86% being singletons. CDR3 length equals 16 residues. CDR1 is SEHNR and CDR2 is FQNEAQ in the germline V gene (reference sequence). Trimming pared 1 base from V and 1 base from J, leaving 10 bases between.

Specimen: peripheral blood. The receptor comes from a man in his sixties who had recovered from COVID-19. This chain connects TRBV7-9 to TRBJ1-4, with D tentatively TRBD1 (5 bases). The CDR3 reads CASSLVAGVTNEKLFF. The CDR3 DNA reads TGTGCCAGCAGCTTAGTTGCGGGGGTAACTAATGAAAAACTGTTTTTT.